Listed below are T cell receptor beta chains from one sample, sequenced in a study of Ad26.COV2.S vaccination and SARS-CoV-2 variants. TCRdb's table, derived via immunoSEQ multiplex PCR, lists solely in-frame clones and lacks some. The sample holds some 410,000 clones, approximately 90% seen once. Material: peripheral blood, obtained in a trial of Ad26.COV2.S vaccine versus placebo. The origin of the receptors is a person aged 18-60 years who received the Ad26.COV2.S COVID-19 vaccine or a placebo. CDR3s include the opening cysteine and the closing phenylalanine or tryptophan. A D gene is named only where the DNA matches it firmly.

d_call,v_call,j_call,cdr3_nt,cdr3_aa
TRBD2,TRBV7-6,TRBJ2-1,TGTGCCAGCAGTCTTCTATTGGGCCCGGGGGGCTCCTACAATGAGCAGTTCTTC,CASSLLLGPGGSYNEQFF
NA,TRBV15,TRBJ2-1,TGTGCCACCAGCAGAGATGTCTTCGTGGCGGTTTACAATGAGCAGTTCTTC,CATSRDVFVAVYNEQFF
NA,TRBV7-6,TRBJ1-1,TGTGCCAGCAGCCCCCATTTGCGGGGCGCTGAAGCTTTCTTT,CASSPHLRGAEAFF
TRBD1,TRBV5-6,TRBJ1-6,TGTGCCAGCAGCCGGACAGGGGGCAATTCACCCCTCCACTTT,CASSRTGGNSPLHF
NA,TRBV4-1,TRBJ2-1,TGCGCCAGCAGCCCTATACGGGACCGGTTTCATGAGCAGTTCTTC,CASSPIRDRFHEQFF
NA,TRBV6-5,TRBJ2-7,TGTGCCAGCAGTTACGGAATGGGTGGGGCCTACTACGAGCAGTACTTC,CASSYGMGGAYYEQYF
TRBD2,TRBV7-2,TRBJ2-3,TGTGCCAGCAGCCCCCGGACTAGCGGGGGAGGTCGCACAGATACGCAGTATTTT,CASSPRTSGGGRTDTQYF
TRBD1,TRBV18,TRBJ2-5,TGTGCCAGCTCATCGGACAGGCAAGAGACCCAGTACTTC,CASSSDRQETQYF
NA,TRBV5-4,TRBJ2-3,TGTGCCAGCAGCTTGGTGCCAGATACGCAGTATTTT,CASSLVPDTQYF
TRBD1,TRBV2,TRBJ2-7,TGTGCCAGCAATAGGGAGGACAGGGGCTACGAGCAGTACTTC,CASNREDRGYEQYF
TRBD1,TRBV10-3,TRBJ1-1,TGTGCCATCAGCGGACAGGGAAAGAACACTGAAGCTTTCTTT,CAISGQGKNTEAFF
NA,TRBV28,TRBJ2-7,TGTGCCAGCAGTTTAGGGTTGGACACTACCTACGAGCAGTACTTC,CASSLGLDTTYEQYF
TRBD1,TRBV11-2,TRBJ1-2,TGTGCCAGCAGCCCATTCACAGGGGGCAGTGGCTACACCTTC,CASSPFTGGSGYTF
NA,TRBV7-9,TRBJ1-1,TGTGCCAGCAGCTTCCCCATGAACACTGAAGCTTTCTTT,CASSFPMNTEAFF